The rows below give T cell receptor beta chains drawn from one sample of a study of CD8+CD57+ T cells in acquired aplastic anemia. TCRdb processed the reads anew with MiXCR; each CDR3 protein has one entry. The sample has approximately 180,000 distinct CDR3 sequences, roughly half seen once. Material for sequencing was sorted CD4+, CD8+, or CD8+CD57+ T cells (not recorded which) from PBMCs. These receptor sequences come from a human donor with aplastic anemia. Both conserved end residues are trimmed from each CDR3. Fields, in order: clone size, J gene, V gene, CDR3 length, CDR3 protein. Not every row has a clone size; where given, it reads once, few, many or a size class.

>few|TRBJ2-3|TRBV2|14
ASRATGGARPDTQY
>once|TRBJ2-5|TRBV4-1|14
ASSRVVGPSEETQY
>.|.|TRBV6-1|13
ASSMVRVPNQPQY
>.|TRBJ2-7|TRBV2|13
ASSQRLPRYNEQY
>many|TRBJ2-7|TRBV11-2|14
ASSLRWGDRGAEQY
>.|TRBJ2-3|TRBV5-1|13
AIGGAGANTDTQY
>.|TRBJ2-7|TRBV20-1|11
SARSSFSYEQY
>once|TRBJ2-3|TRBV2|13
ASSDSAGDTDTQY
>.|TRBJ2-7|TRBV24-1|13
ATSGSSGGAREQY
>many|TRBJ2-1|TRBV5-1|12
ASSSGGLYNEQF
>.|TRBJ2-5|TRBV2|12
ASSTLGGGQTQY
>many|TRBJ1-2|TRBV2|14
ASSDPGDRGPDGYT
>.|TRBJ2-1|TRBV24-1|14
ATSEPTRGPYNEQF
>many|TRBJ1-1|TRBV2|12
ASRAGDQNTEAF
>many|TRBJ1-2|TRBV7-9|10
ASSLNNYGYT
>many|TRBJ2-5|TRBV18|9
ASSPQETQY
>many|TRBJ1-1|TRBV5-8|12
ASSSNGRNTEAF
>.|TRBJ2-3|TRBV25-1|14
ASSSQLAGNTDTQY
>many|TRBJ1-2|TRBV7-3|11
ASSLYQGAGYT
>many|TRBJ2-7|TRBV27|12
ASSRERFSYEQY
>.|TRBJ1-6|TRBV12-3/TRBV12-4|14
ASSLVHWQGYSPLH
>many|TRBJ2-7|TRBV7-9|11
ASSLGPSYEQY
>.|TRBJ2-1|TRBV3-1|12
ASRLAGSYNEQF
>few|TRBJ1-1|TRBV29-1|13
SVDWSGQQNTEAF
>.|TRBJ2-1|TRBV12-3/TRBV12-4|12
ASSLPGIGNEQF
>.|TRBJ2-7|TRBV20-1|14
SARPGSSGSFYEQY
>few|TRBJ1-2|TRBV19|10
ASSKQGNGYT
>many|TRBJ1-4|TRBV5-1|14
ASSLEQSATNEKLF
>.|TRBJ2-7|TRBV2|14
ASSEALRDLTYEQY
>few|TRBJ2-3|TRBV29-1|13
SVDGDTPAPDTQY
>many|TRBJ2-5|TRBV7-2|11
ASSSWGVETQY
>many|TRBJ1-2|TRBV6-1|12
ASTAGARNYGYT
>many|TRBJ1-2|TRBV7-2|12
ASSLVAGENGYT
>many|TRBJ2-7|TRBV6-5|15
ASSYSSEGGFGYEQY
>few|TRBJ2-7|TRBV29-1|11
SPSSETFYEQY
>.|TRBJ2-7|TRBV13|12
ASSGQLWGAEQY
>medium-sized|TRBJ1-6|TRBV10-3|12
AISGGTGGSPLH
>many|TRBJ1-6|TRBV20-1|11
SAGQALNSPLH
>few|TRBJ2-1|TRBV10-3|14
AISAWVTNSYNEQF
>.|TRBJ1-2|TRBV20-1|13
SARQESAQNYGYT
>many|TRBJ2-3|TRBV5-4|12
ASRTNSYTDTQY
>once|TRBJ2-7|TRBV2|13
ASRESGQFIYEQY
>many|TRBJ2-1|TRBV12-3/TRBV12-4|12
ASGNRDRALVQF
>.|TRBJ2-4|TRBV2|14
ASRATLPDHKNIQY
>.|TRBJ1-6|TRBV7-4|15
ASSQSTGIGDNSPLH
>many|TRBJ2-1|TRBV19|14
ASSKGLAVAYNEQF
>many|TRBJ2-7|TRBV7-2|13
ASSSPPPGPYEQY
>many|TRBJ1-1|TRBV15|12
ATSTQGGFFLAF
>many|TRBJ1-2|TRBV6-1|13
ASSAGTGQTYGYT
>many|TRBJ1-2|TRBV6-1|12
ASSDGGGGYGYT
>many|TRBJ2-1|TRBV20-1|14
SARSPRVGIFNEQF
>many|TRBJ1-2|TRBV6-5|14
ASSSPDRYSNYGYT
>.|TRBJ2-6|TRBV11-2|17
ASSLHPGTDNSGANVLT
>many|TRBJ2-1|TRBV19|12
ASRPGPSVSEQF
>few|TRBJ2-5|TRBV27|11
ASSLGHWETQY
>few|TRBJ1-5|TRBV2|13
ASSRGTGNNQPQH
>many|TRBJ1-4|TRBV10-3|12
AISETWDKEKLF
>.|TRBJ2-4|TRBV25-1|13
ASSPQGAGRNIQY